These T cell receptor beta chains were read from a single sample in a study of OX40 agonist ivuxolimab in advanced cancers. Repertoires were generated with immunoSEQ multiplex PCR, while TCRdb's copy carries only in-frame clones and drops some. The sample shows nearly 55,000 clones, around four fifths of them seen only once. Material: CD4+ or CD8+ T cells sorted from blood, obtained in a trial of the OX40 agonist ivuxolimab. Receptors originate from an adult with an advanced solid tumor such as melanoma, head and neck, liver or kidney cancer. The CDR3 runs from the conserved cysteine through the conserved F or W. A D gene is named only where the DNA matches it firmly. Clone sizes are given selectively: once, few, many, or a class where the clone is expanded.

j_call	cdr3_length	v_call	clone_size	d_call	cdr3_nt	cdr3_aa
TRBJ1-2	13	TRBV28	once	TRBD1	TGTGCCAGCAGTCTAGGGGACAGCGGAGGCTACACCTTC	CASSLGDSGGYTF
TRBJ1-1	16	TRBV5-1	-	-	TGCGCCAGCAGCCTTTTGGGTGGAGGTAACGTGGGTGAAGCTTTCTTT	CASSLLGGGNVGEAFF
TRBJ1-2	13	TRBV7-2	-	-	TGTGCCAGCAGCTTTGCACAGGGAAATGGCTACACCTTC	CASSFAQGNGYTF
TRBJ2-3	18	TRBV6-1	-	TRBD2	TGTGCCAGCAGTGAAGCAGCGGGAGGCCTGCGAAGCACAGATACGCAGTATTTT	CASSEAAGGLRSTDTQYF
TRBJ1-3	13	TRBV29-1	-	-	TGCAGCGCCGGACCAGGGCTTGGAAACACCATATATTTT	CSAGPGLGNTIYF
TRBJ1-1	14	TRBV19	once	TRBD1	TGTGCCAGTAGTACCCCAGGGGGCCGGACTGAAGCTTTCTTT	CASSTPGGRTEAFF
TRBJ1-1	14	TRBV12-5	few	-	TGTGCTAGTGGTCCGCGGGGGGAAAACACTGAAGCTTTCTTT	CASGPRGENTEAFF
TRBJ2-1	17	TRBV5-6	-	TRBD2	TGTGCCAGCAGCACCATCCTAGCGGCGAGCTCCTACAATGAGCAGTTCTTC	CASSTILAASSYNEQFF
TRBJ1-5	15	TRBV2	-	-	TGTGCCAGCAGTGAAGGAGGGCAGGGGAGTCAGCCCCAGCATTTT	CASSEGGQGSQPQHF
TRBJ1-2	15	TRBV19	-	TRBD1	TGTGCCAGTAGTGTAGACAGGGGGCGCGACTATGGCTACACCTTC	CASSVDRGRDYGYTF
TRBJ2-7	13	TRBV7-2	once	-	TGTGCCAGCAGCCCCCAAAGTCCCTACGAGCAGTACTTC	CASSPQSPYEQYF
TRBJ2-1	14	TRBV5-4	once	TRBD2	TGTGCCAGCAACAAACCGCCGGGAGGGGATGAGCAGTTCTTC	CASNKPPGGDEQFF
TRBJ1-1	13	TRBV10-2	few	-	TGCGCCAGCAGTGAAATGACAGGCACTGAAGCTTTCTTT	CASSEMTGTEAFF
TRBJ2-4	17	TRBV28	few	-	TGTGCCAGCAGCTTGAGTAGCGGATTCCTAGCCAAAAACATTCAGTACTTC	CASSLSSGFLAKNIQYF
TRBJ2-7	14	TRBV14	-	-	TGTGCCAGCAGCCAAGCTACTAGCTCCTACGAGCAGTACTTC	CASSQATSSYEQYF
TRBJ2-7	16	TRBV4-3	-	-	TGCGCCAGCAGCCAAGCATTCGGAATCGGTGCCTACGAGCAGTACTTC	CASSQAFGIGAYEQYF
TRBJ1-6	14	TRBV6-6	-	-	TGTGCCAGCAGTTCGGACAGTAATAATTCACCCCTCCACTTT	CASSSDSNNSPLHF
TRBJ1-6	14	TRBV7-2	-	-	TGTGCCAGCAGCTTAGGGGTCAGGAATTCACCCCTCCACTTT	CASSLGVRNSPLHF
TRBJ2-2	15	TRBV28	-	TRBD2	TGTGCCAGCAGCCGGGGGGGCTTGAACACCGGGGAGCTGTTTTTT	CASSRGGLNTGELFF
TRBJ2-3	12	TRBV29-1	-	-	TGCAGCGTTGTTCGGGGGATGGATACGCAGTATTTT	CSVVRGMDTQYF
TRBJ2-7	17	TRBV7-6	-	-	TGTGCCAGCAGCTTAGGTCCGAGCGGGCCCGTCTCCTACGAGCAGTACTTC	CASSLGPSGPVSYEQYF
TRBJ2-7	15	TRBV25-1	-	-	TGTGCCAGCAGTGACCCGGGAGAGAGCCCCTACGAGCAGTACTTC	CASSDPGESPYEQYF
TRBJ1-1	13	TRBV5-1	-	-	TGCGCCAGCAGCAGGGTTCGCGACACTGAAGCTTTCTTT	CASSRVRDTEAFF
TRBJ2-7	12	TRBV6-5	-	-	TGTGCCAGCAGTGGTGGGGGCTACGAGCAGTACTTC	CASSGGGYEQYF
TRBJ2-7	14	TRBV2	-	TRBD2	TGTGCCAGCAGTGGGACTAGCGGGATTTACGAGCAGTACTTC	CASSGTSGIYEQYF
TRBJ2-1	15	TRBV27	-	TRBD1	TGTGCCAGCAGTTGGACAGGGGGGTTCCACAATGAGCAGTTCTTC	CASSWTGGFHNEQFF
TRBJ2-1	12	TRBV5-6	-	-	TGTGCCAGCAGCTTGCGCAACAATGAGCAGTTCTTC	CASSLRNNEQFF
TRBJ2-5	11	TRBV7-9	-	-	TGTGCCAGCGATAGACAAGAGACCCAGTACTTC	CASDRQETQYF
TRBJ2-2	21	TRBV7-2	-	TRBD2	TGTGCCAGCAGCTTAGCATTTCCCGCGAGGGAGGGAGGCCTTAACACCGGGGAGCTGTTTTTT	CASSLAFPAREGGLNTGELFF
TRBJ1-1	17	TRBV5-1	-	-	TGCGCCAGCAGCTTGGATCCCGTCAGGGCCCTGAACACTGAAGCTTTCTTT	CASSLDPVRALNTEAFF
TRBJ2-1	14	TRBV10-1	-	TRBD2	TGCGCCAGCAGTCCCCTGGGCGGGAGGAATGAGCAGTTCTTC	CASSPLGGRNEQFF
TRBJ2-7	12	TRBV27	-	-	TGTGCCAGCAGTTCTTATGGGTACGAGCAGTACTTC	CASSSYGYEQYF
TRBJ1-4	15	TRBV10-1	-	-	TGCGCCAGCGTAGGACAAGCTGCAACTAATGAAAAACTGTTTTTT	CASVGQAATNEKLFF
TRBJ2-1	14	TRBV30	-	TRBD2	TGTGCCTGGAGGAGGTCTAGCGGGGGAAATGAGCAGTTCTTC	CAWRRSSGGNEQFF
TRBJ2-2	16	TRBV11-3	-	TRBD2	TGTGCCAGCAGCCCCCGGTGGGCGGGAGTAACCGGGGAGCTGTTTTTT	CASSPRWAGVTGELFF
TRBJ2-5	11	TRBV10-2	-	-	TGCGCCAGTCGCAGGGAAGAGACCCAGTACTTC	CASRREETQYF
TRBJ1-4	15	TRBV11-3	-	TRBD1	TGTGCCAGCAGCCCCGACAGGGCTGATAATGAAAAACTGTTTTTT	CASSPDRADNEKLFF
TRBJ1-5	13	TRBV5-4	-	-	TGTGCCAGCAGCTTAGAACAGTCTCAGCCCCAGCATTTT	CASSLEQSQPQHF
TRBJ2-1	12	TRBV18	few	-	TGTGCCAGCTCACTCGAGGGAAATGAGCAGTTCTTC	CASSLEGNEQFF
TRBJ1-3	17	TRBV28	-	TRBD1	TGTGCCAGCAGCGAGACGACAGGGGCTTACTCTGGAAACACCATATATTTT	CASSETTGAYSGNTIYF
TRBJ1-5	16	TRBV6-5	-	TRBD1	TGTGCCAGCAGTTACGGTAGGGACAGGGATGATCAGCCCCAGCATTTT	CASSYGRDRDDQPQHF
TRBJ1-6	13	TRBV7-9	few	TRBD1	TGTGCCAGCAGCTTAGGGACAGGGAGTCCCCTCCACTTT	CASSLGTGSPLHF
TRBJ1-3	16	TRBV7-2	-	TRBD1	TGTGCCAGCAGCTGGACAGGTCAAAACTCTGGAAACACCATATATTTT	CASSWTGQNSGNTIYF
TRBJ2-5	14	TRBV30	-	TRBD1	TGTGCCTGGAGTCCAGGGACAGGCTTAGAGACCCAGTACTTC	CAWSPGTGLETQYF
TRBJ2-1	15	TRBV7-8	-	TRBD2	TGTGCCAGCAGCTTACTCGGGAGGGCGGGCAATGAGCAGTTCTTC	CASSLLGRAGNEQFF
TRBJ1-5	14	TRBV7-2	medium-sized	TRBD1	TGTGCCAGCAGCCAGGGGGGGTTCGGGCAGCCCCAGCATTTT	CASSQGGFGQPQHF
TRBJ2-2	13	TRBV10-1	-	-	TGCGCCAGCAGGGCCACAGGGAACGGGGAGCTGTTTTTT	CASRATGNGELFF
TRBJ2-5	16	TRBV27	-	TRBD1	TGTGCCAGCAGTTTATGGACGACAGGGGGCAGAGAGACCCAGTACTTC	CASSLWTTGGRETQYF
TRBJ1-6	15	TRBV19	-	TRBD1	TGTGCCAGTAGTCCTTACAGGGGATCGGCGTCACCCCTCCACTTT	CASSPYRGSASPLHF
TRBJ2-4	13	TRBV28	-	-	TGTGCCAGCAGTTTAGGGTCCAAAAACATTCAGTACTTC	CASSLGSKNIQYF
TRBJ2-7	14	TRBV7-2	-	TRBD1	TGTGCCAGCAGCTTAGACAGGGGTGGCTACGAGCAGTACTTC	CASSLDRGGYEQYF